These 14 T cell receptor beta chains originate from one sample sequenced in a study of T cell responses to AZD1222 COVID-19 vaccine. The data were produced by immunoSEQ multiplex PCR, yet TCRdb's version contains in-frame clones alone and is incomplete. The table records around 170,000 clones, 80% to 90% of them present only once. This material consisted of peripheral blood, taken 28 days after the second AZD1222 dose. Source of these receptors: an adult who received the AZD1222 COVID-19 vaccine.

This clone was seen just once. The CDR3 is CASTPSGGSTDTQYF. The CDR3 DNA reads as TGTGCCAGCACCCCAAGTGGGGGCAGCACAGATACGCAGTATTTT. The chain couples TRBV11-2 to TRBJ2-3, with D possibly TRBD1 on 6 matching bases. Trimming removed 7 bases from V and 0 bases from J, with 14 bases in between. This CDR3 has 15 residues. Per the germline V gene, CDR1 is SGHAT and CDR2 is FQNNGV. The full variable domain, with the rest looked up from reference TRBV11-2 and TRBJ2-3, is EAGVAQSPRYKIIEKRQSVAFWCNPISGHATLYWYQQILGQGPKLLIQFQNNGVVDDSQLPKDRFSAERLKGVDSTLKIQPAKLEDSAVYLCASTPSGGSTDTQYFGPGTRLTVL.

The chain couples TRBV6-2 or TRBV6-3 to TRBJ1-2, with D perhaps matching TRBD1 (6 bases). V was clipped by 6 bases and J by 7 bases, with 18 bases between them. Per the germline V gene, CDR1 is MNHEY and CDR2 is SVGEGT. The CDR3 totals 14 residues. CDR3 in amino acids: CASSPGQFRSGYTF. CDR3 DNA: TGTGCCAGCAGCCCCGGACAGTTTCGGAGTGGCTACACCTTC.

J is TRBJ2-7 and V is TRBV9; D possibly corresponds to TRBD2 (6 bases). Trimming cost V 4 bases and J 3 bases, with 14 bases left between them. The CDR3 loop spans 14 amino acids. The germline CDR1 and CDR2 sequences are SGDLS and YYNGEE. The CDR3 sequence is CASSPGGADYEQYF. CDR3 nucleotides: TGTGCCAGCAGCCCGGGCGGGGCCGACTACGAGCAGTACTTC. Based on the CDR3 plus reference TRBV9 and TRBJ2-7, the full variable domain is DSGVTQTPKHLITATGQRVTLRCSPRSGDLSVYWYQQSLDQGLQFLIQYYNGEERAKGNILERFSAQQFPDLHSELNLSSLELGDSALYFCASSPGGADYEQYFGPGTRLTVT.

This chain links TRBV11-2 with TRBJ2-5, with D possibly TRBD2 on 6 matching bases. Trimming left V 5 bases short and J 5 bases short, with 18 bases between. Germline V gene lookup returns CDR1 SGHAT and CDR2 FQNNGV. The CDR3 totals 15 residues. The CDR3 bases are TGTGCCAGCAGCCCTCTCGGCGGGGCGGGGGAGACCCAGTACTTC. Translating gives CASSPLGGAGETQYF.

The V call is TRBV19, the J call TRBJ2-3; D is unresolved. The V end was cut by 3 bases, the J end by 2 bases, with 9 bases between. CDR1 and CDR2 (germline): LNHDA, SQIVND (reference sequence). The CDR3 length is 14 residues. CDR3 bases: TGTGCCAGTAGTATGAATTATGCCACAGATACGCAGTATTTT. It translates to CASSMNYATDTQYF.

This clone appeared a few times. The chain employs TRBV10-1 and TRBJ1-4; tentatively, D is TRBD1 (6 bases). The V and J ends lost 5 bases and 0 bases respectively, with 16 bases between them. Germline V gene lookup returns CDR1 WNHNN and CDR2 SYGVQD (reference sequence). There are 17 residues in the CDR3. The CDR3, as DNA: TGCGCCAGCAGTTTTGAAAGGGACACCCCAACTAATGAAAAACTGTTTTTT. Its protein is CASSFERDTPTNEKLFF.

The rearrangement uses TRBV2 and TRBJ2-1, with 10 bases lining up with TRBD2. This CDR3 contains 15 residues. Germline CDR1 reads SNHLY; CDR2 reads FYNNEI. J was trimmed by 3 bases and V by 4 bases; bases with no gene match: 3. The CDR3 loop reads CASSGASGSYNEQFF. For the CDR3, the DNA is TGTGCCAGCAGTGGGGCTAGCGGGAGCTACAATGAGCAGTTCTTC. Combining the CDR3 with reference TRBV2 and TRBJ2-1 gives the whole variable domain EPEVTQTPSHQVTQMGQEVILRCVPISNHLYFYWYRQILGQKVEFLVSFYNNEISEKSEIFDDQFSVERPDGSNFTLKIRSTKLEDSAMYFCASSGASGSYNEQFFGPGTRLTVL.

This chain links TRBV4-1 with TRBJ1-2, with TRBD1 identical over 7 bases. Germline lookup yields CDR1 MGHRA and CDR2 YSYEKL. Trimming cost V 0 bases and J 3 bases; bases outside gene matches: 7. The CDR3 is 16 residues long. Here the CDR3 reads CASSQDLRGTDYGYTF. The CDR3 nucleotides are TGCGCCAGCAGCCAAGACCTACGCGGGACAGACTATGGCTACACCTTC.

V usage is TRBV3-1 (or the pseudogene TRBV3-2) and J usage is TRBJ1-2, with D unresolved. The germline V and J ends were trimmed by 3 bases and 1 base, with 12 bases remaining between them. Germline-derived CDR1 and CDR2 are LGHDT and YNNKEL (reference sequence). The CDR3 totals 15 residues. The CDR3 nucleotides are TGTGCCAGCAGCCACGCCGTAGGCAGTAACTATGGCTACACCTTC. Translation gives CASSHAVGSNYGYTF.

The chain's CDR3 is CAWTRTGGAGNSPLHF. In DNA form, the CDR3 reads TGTGCCTGGACCCGAACCGGGGGGGCAGGTAATTCACCCCTCCACTTT. The V call is TRBV30, the J call TRBJ1-6; perhaps TRBD1 as D (6 bases). CDR1 GTSNPN and CDR2 SVGIG come from the germline V gene (reference sequence). This CDR3 comprises 16 residues. The ends were cut back, 4 bases at V and 6 bases at J, with 19 bases in the middle.

J is TRBJ1-2 and V is TRBV6-2 or TRBV6-3; possible D gene TRBD1, 6 bases. CDR3 length: 15 residues. Trimming took off 2 bases at V and 2 bases at J, with 12 bases between the two ends. Per the germline V gene, CDR1 is MNHEY and CDR2 is SVGEGT. The DNA for the CDR3 is TGTGCCAGCAGTTACGGGACAAACACGAACTATGGCTACACCTTC. It is translated as CASSYGTNTNYGYTF.

This chain links TRBV3-1 (or the pseudogene TRBV3-2) with TRBJ2-1; D is undetermined. The V gene's germline CDR1 is LGHDT and CDR2 YNNKEL (reference sequence). Trimming left V 4 bases short and J 4 bases short, with 11 bases between. The CDR3 runs 14 residues. The CDR3 region has the DNA TGTGCCAGCAGCCTTCTTGGGAATTACAATGAGCAGTTCTTC. Amino acid sequence: CASSLLGNYNEQFF.

V gene TRBV23-1 combines with J gene TRBJ2-2; TRBD1 aligns across 7 bases. TRBV23-1 is flagged as an ORF with uncertain function. Losses at the gene ends were 9 bases for V and 0 bases for J; bases not matched to a gene: 7. The CDR3 loop spans 15 amino acids. The CDR3 protein is CARTRTGPNTGELFF. The DNA for the CDR3 is TGCGCCAGAACGCGGACAGGACCGAACACCGGGGAGCTGTTTTTT.

This clone appeared a few times. The V gene is TRBV19, the J gene TRBJ1-5; 7 bases map to TRBD1. This CDR3 has 16 residues. CDR1 and CDR2 from the germline V gene are LNHDA and SQIVND (reference sequence). V lost 3 bases and J lost 6; bases outside the gene matches: 11. CDR3 in amino acids: CASSISGGQSVQPQHF. CDR3 nucleotide sequence: TGTGCCAGTAGTATCAGCGGGGGACAGTCAGTTCAGCCCCAGCATTTT.